Following are 10 T cell receptor beta chains from one sample sequenced in a study of T cells in Graves' hyperthyroidism and ophthalmopathy. Amplification targeted TCR beta CDR3 regions from RNA transcripts. The TCR CDR3 first-round RT-PCR relied on the HTBI primer set. TCRdb analysed the multiplex PCR reads with MiXCR anew, one entry per CDR3 protein. This sample has about 130,000 distinct CDR3 sequences, with more than 20% found just once. Sequenced material: blood. These receptors all come from a woman between 50 and 59 years old with Graves' hyperthyroidism that later progressed to Graves' ophthalmopathy.

This clonotype turned up a few times. V gene TRBV24-1 combines with J gene TRBJ2-1; D is uncertain. The germline V and J ends were trimmed by 0 bases and 8 bases, with 7 bases remaining between them. Germline-derived CDR1 and CDR2 are KGHDR and SFDVKD. The CDR3 totals 13 residues. The CDR3 sequence is CATSDLPFDEQFF. The CDR3, as DNA: TGTGCCACCAGTGATTTGCCATTTGATGAGCAGTTCTTC.

This clonotype was observed many times. This sequence joins TRBV18 and TRBJ1-5; the match to TRBD1 covers 8 bases. The V gene end was trimmed by 4 bases and the J gene end by 5 bases; junction bases not matched to a gene: 7. This CDR3 is built from 15 residues. Germline CDR1 KGHSH, CDR2 LQKENI. CDR3 sequence: CASSLGTGKDQPQHF. The DNA of the CDR3 is TGTGCCAGCTCACTGGGGACAGGAAAAGATCAGCCCCAGCATTTT. The complete variable domain, with remaining parts taken from reference TRBV18 and TRBJ1-5, reads NAGVMQNPRHLVRRRGQEARLRCSPMKGHSHVYWYRQLPEEGLKFMVYLQKENIIDESGMPKERFSAEFPKEGPSILRIQQVVRGDSAAYFCASSLGTGKDQPQHFGDGTRLSIL.

The chain has TRBV6-2 or TRBV6-3 and TRBJ1-2; 10 bases are a match to TRBD1. Losses at the gene ends were 6 bases for V and 6 bases for J; bases not matched to a gene: 7. CDR3 length: 14 residues. The germline V gene encodes CDR1 MNHEY and CDR2 SVGEGT. CDR3 sequence (DNA): TGTGCCAGCAGACCCTCGGACAGGGGGAATGGCTACACCTTC. Translating gives CASRPSDRGNGYTF.

This clonotype was picked up many times. The rearrangement uses TRBV10-3 and TRBJ2-2, with 11 nucleotides matching TRBD1. The CDR3 consists of 14 residues. Germline V lookup: CDR1 ENHRY, CDR2 SYGVKD. The V and J ends lost 10 bases and 5 bases, in that order; junction bases with no gene match: 6. The CDR3 sequence is CATRDRGGTGELFF. The CDR3, as DNA: TGTGCCACCAGGGACAGGGGGGGAACCGGGGAGCTGTTTTTT.

Of note for this clonotype: One end of the junction varies from germline; a read error may be responsible. This rearrangement joins TRBV30 to TRBJ2-3, with D perhaps given as TRBD1 or TRBD2 (6 bases each). Germline V gene data show CDR1 as GTSNPN and CDR2 as SVGIG (reference sequence). The CDR3 length is 16 residues. CDR3: CARSGGTSTSTDTQYF. In nucleotides, the CDR3 is TGTGCCCGGAGTGGGGGGACATCTACTAGCACAGATACGCAGTATTTT.

This clonotype was counted between two and nine times. The V gene is TRBV3-1, the J gene TRBJ1-1, with 7 positions matching TRBD1. The germline V gene encodes CDR1 LGHDT and CDR2 YNNKEL (reference sequence). This CDR3 spans 16 amino acids. V lost 5 bases to trimming and J lost 5 bases; unmatched junction nucleotides: 14. CDR3 in amino acids: CASSWGMRQGETEAFF. CDR3 coding DNA: TGTGCCAGCAGCTGGGGGATGAGACAGGGAGAGACTGAAGCTTTCTTT.

In this sample, this clonotype turned up many times. The chain recombines TRBV3-1 with TRBJ2-3; D is undetermined. The V gene lost 3 bases and the J gene lost 4 bases, with 11 bases spanning the gap. Germline loops: CDR1 LGHDT, CDR2 YNNKEL (reference sequence). The CDR3 consists of 14 residues. CDR3 bases: TGTGCCAGCAGCCATATAGTGGAGTCAGATACGCAGTATTTT. Its protein product is CASSHIVESDTQYF.

At least ten counts were recorded for this clonotype. The chain has TRBV30 and TRBJ2-7; 11 nucleotides align to TRBD2. V lost 1 base and J lost 2; bases outside the gene matches: 4. The germline CDR1 and CDR2 sequences are GTSNPN and SVGIG (reference sequence). The CDR3 covers 15 residues. CDR3 sequence (DNA): TGTGCCTGGAGTGGCCGACTAGCGGGGCCCTACGAGCAGTACTTC. Protein sequence: CAWSGRLAGPYEQYF.

This clonotype was seen ten or more times. The chain employs TRBV2 and TRBJ2-3, with TRBD2 matching over 9 bases. The CDR3 consists of 15 residues. Trimming at V came to 4 bases and at J to 4 bases, leaving 6 bases not matched to a gene. Germline loops: CDR1 SNHLY, CDR2 FYNNEI. CDR3 protein: CASSATSGYSDTQYF. Written as DNA, the CDR3 is TGTGCCAGCAGTGCGACTAGCGGTTACTCAGATACGCAGTATTTT.

The chain carries TRBV9 and TRBJ1-2, with no clear D. The germline gives CDR1 SGDLS, CDR2 YYNGEE. V shed 3 bases and J shed 4 bases, with 22 bases lying between them. This CDR3 has 17 residues. CDR3 DNA: TGTGCCAGCAGCGAGGGTCCCACACCCCAGCTCTCCTATGGCTACACCTTC. Protein sequence: CASSEGPTPQLSYGYTF.